Listed below are T cell receptor beta chains from one sample, sequenced in a study of cytomegalovirus exposure and HLA in healthy donors. Here immunoSEQ multiplex PCR was the method, and the copy in TCRdb shows in-frame clones only, minus some. The sample shows about 73,000 clones, roughly 90% of them seen only once. Input material: PBMCs. Receptors were obtained from a woman under 30 in good health and CMV-seropositive. CDR3s include the opening cysteine and the closing phenylalanine or tryptophan. Fields, in order: CDR3 DNA, CDR3 protein, clone size, V gene, D gene, J gene. A D gene is named only where the DNA matches it firmly. Clone size is given for some rows only: seen once, a few or many times, or a class if the clone is expanded.

CDR3 DNA: TGTGCCAGCAGCCAAGTGGTAACAGGGACGCAGTATTTT
CDR3 protein: CASSQVVTGTQYF
clone size: NA
V gene: TRBV14
D gene: NA
J gene: TRBJ2-3

CDR3 DNA: TGTGCCACACAGACCATAGCCAAAAACATTCAGTACTTC
CDR3 protein: CATQTIAKNIQYF
clone size: NA
V gene: TRBV10-3
D gene: NA
J gene: TRBJ2-4

CDR3 DNA: TGTGCCATCAGTAAAGACAGATATGGCTACACCTTC
CDR3 protein: CAISKDRYGYTF
clone size: NA
V gene: TRBV10-3
D gene: NA
J gene: TRBJ1-2

CDR3 DNA: TGTGCCAGCAGCTTGCGGGGGGTCGAGGGCTACACCTTC
CDR3 protein: CASSLRGVEGYTF
clone size: NA
V gene: TRBV7-8
D gene: NA
J gene: TRBJ1-2

CDR3 DNA: TGTGCCAGCAGCTGGGGGCAGGGGGTGGCCGGGGAGCTGTTTTTT
CDR3 protein: CASSWGQGVAGELFF
clone size: NA
V gene: TRBV5-6
D gene: TRBD1
J gene: TRBJ2-2

CDR3 DNA: TGCGCCAGCAGCCACACGGACAGGGGTAACTATGGCTACACCTTC
CDR3 protein: CASSHTDRGNYGYTF
clone size: NA
V gene: TRBV4-1
D gene: TRBD1
J gene: TRBJ1-2

CDR3 DNA: TGTGCCACCGAACCAGAGGGAAATCAGCCCCAGCATTTT
CDR3 protein: CATEPEGNQPQHF
clone size: once
V gene: TRBV10-3
D gene: NA
J gene: TRBJ1-5

CDR3 DNA: TGTGCCAGCAGCTTAGCGTCAGGGCGAGCTTTCTTT
CDR3 protein: CASSLASGRAFF
clone size: NA
V gene: TRBV7-8
D gene: NA
J gene: TRBJ1-1

CDR3 DNA: TGTGCCAGCAGATTCGACACCGGCCGTGATGAAGCTTTCTTT
CDR3 protein: CASRFDTGRDEAFF
clone size: once
V gene: TRBV6-5
D gene: NA
J gene: TRBJ1-1

CDR3 DNA: TGTGCCAGCAGTTCCCTTAGGACAGGGGGAATATATGGCTACACCTTC
CDR3 protein: CASSSLRTGGIYGYTF
clone size: NA
V gene: TRBV6-6
D gene: TRBD1
J gene: TRBJ1-2

CDR3 DNA: TGTGCCAGTACCAACAGCGGGGGAACCGGGGAGCTGTTTTTT
CDR3 protein: CASTNSGGTGELFF
clone size: NA
V gene: TRBV19
D gene: TRBD2
J gene: TRBJ2-2

CDR3 DNA: TGTGCCAGCAGCGCCCGGGGGAGCTCCTATAATTCACCCCTCCACTTT
CDR3 protein: CASSARGSSYNSPLHF
clone size: NA
V gene: TRBV9
D gene: NA
J gene: TRBJ1-6

CDR3 DNA: TGTGCCAGCAGCGTAGGCCCGGGGACAGCTCAAAACTATGGCTACACCTTC
CDR3 protein: CASSVGPGTAQNYGYTF
clone size: NA
V gene: TRBV9
D gene: TRBD1
J gene: TRBJ1-2

CDR3 DNA: TGCGCCAGCAGCCAAGATAATCTAGGCAGCTCCTACGAGCAGTACTTC
CDR3 protein: CASSQDNLGSSYEQYF
clone size: NA
V gene: TRBV4-1
D gene: NA
J gene: TRBJ2-7

CDR3 DNA: TGTGCAAGTCGCTTAGGTTCAGGTTCAGGAAATTGGCCCCAGCATTTT
CDR3 protein: CASRLGSGSGNWPQHF
clone size: once
V gene: TRBV12-2
D gene: NA
J gene: TRBJ1-5

CDR3 DNA: TGCGCCAGCAGCCAAGATAGAAACCAATACAATGAGCAGTTCTTC
CDR3 protein: CASSQDRNQYNEQFF
clone size: NA
V gene: TRBV4-3
D gene: NA
J gene: TRBJ2-1

CDR3 DNA: TGTGCCAGCAGTGAGGAAGCGGGAACGACAGATACGCAGTATTTT
CDR3 protein: CASSEEAGTTDTQYF
clone size: NA
V gene: TRBV6-4
D gene: TRBD2
J gene: TRBJ2-3

CDR3 DNA: TGTGCCAGCAGCCGACAGGGCGGAGATGGCTACACCTTC
CDR3 protein: CASSRQGGDGYTF
clone size: NA
V gene: TRBV6-6
D gene: TRBD1
J gene: TRBJ1-2

CDR3 DNA: TGTGCCAGCAGCGCGGGACAGGTCCGGGACACTGAAGCTTTCTTT
CDR3 protein: CASSAGQVRDTEAFF
clone size: NA
V gene: TRBV2
D gene: TRBD1
J gene: TRBJ1-1

CDR3 DNA: TGCGCCAGCAGCCAAGATCAAGGGGCGTTTTACCAAGAGACCCAGTACTTC
CDR3 protein: CASSQDQGAFYQETQYF
clone size: once
V gene: TRBV4-1
D gene: NA
J gene: TRBJ2-5

CDR3 DNA: TGTGCCAGCAGTCGGACTAGCGGGGGGGAGGAGACCCAGTACTTC
CDR3 protein: CASSRTSGGEETQYF
clone size: NA
V gene: TRBV9
D gene: TRBD2
J gene: TRBJ2-5

CDR3 DNA: TGTGCCAGCAGCGAGGGTGCGCACTATGGCTACACCTTC
CDR3 protein: CASSEGAHYGYTF
clone size: NA
V gene: TRBV7-2
D gene: NA
J gene: TRBJ1-2

CDR3 DNA: TGTGCCAGCAGCTTAGTGGGCGGGAATCTAGAGACCCAGTACTTC
CDR3 protein: CASSLVGGNLETQYF
clone size: NA
V gene: TRBV7-9
D gene: NA
J gene: TRBJ2-5

CDR3 DNA: TGTGCCAGCAGCCGACCGGGACTAGCGGGAGGTCTTGAGCAGTTCTTC
CDR3 protein: CASSRPGLAGGLEQFF
clone size: NA
V gene: TRBV5-4
D gene: TRBD2
J gene: TRBJ2-1

CDR3 DNA: TGTGCCAGTAGTATATTACCGGGACAGGGGGTTACCGGGGAGCTGTTTTTT
CDR3 protein: CASSILPGQGVTGELFF
clone size: once
V gene: TRBV19
D gene: TRBD1
J gene: TRBJ2-2

CDR3 DNA: TGTGCCAGCAGTGAAATCCAGGGGGAGGGCTACACCTTC
CDR3 protein: CASSEIQGEGYTF
clone size: NA
V gene: TRBV2
D gene: TRBD1
J gene: TRBJ1-2

CDR3 DNA: TGTGCCAGCAGGTCCGGGACTAGCGTCGCCTACAATGAGCAGTTCTTC
CDR3 protein: CASRSGTSVAYNEQFF
clone size: NA
V gene: TRBV2
D gene: TRBD2
J gene: TRBJ2-1

CDR3 DNA: TGTGCCAGCAGCCAACTGACTACCCTGTACAATGAGCAGTTCTTC
CDR3 protein: CASSQLTTLYNEQFF
clone size: NA
V gene: TRBV14
D gene: NA
J gene: TRBJ2-1

CDR3 DNA: TGTGCCAGCCATCGCAGCGGCGAGCAGTACTTC
CDR3 protein: CASHRSGEQYF
clone size: NA
V gene: TRBV6-5
D gene: NA
J gene: TRBJ2-7

CDR3 DNA: TGTGCCAGCAGCCCAGGGTCCAGGGGCCAGTTCTTC
CDR3 protein: CASSPGSRGQFF
clone size: NA
V gene: TRBV5-6
D gene: NA
J gene: TRBJ2-1

CDR3 DNA: TGTGCCAGCAGAGACTCAGGGGAGCAGTTCTTC
CDR3 protein: CASRDSGEQFF
clone size: NA
V gene: TRBV7-9
D gene: NA
J gene: TRBJ2-1

CDR3 DNA: TGTGCCAGCAGTCCGTTTGGGACTCGCATCTCTGGGGCCAACGTCCTGACTTTC
CDR3 protein: CASSPFGTRISGANVLTF
clone size: NA
V gene: TRBV6-4
D gene: NA
J gene: TRBJ2-6

CDR3 DNA: TGTGCCAGCTCACCGTCGCGCCTCCAAGAGACCCAGTACTTC
CDR3 protein: CASSPSRLQETQYF
clone size: once
V gene: TRBV18
D gene: NA
J gene: TRBJ2-5

CDR3 DNA: TGTGCCAAGGGGACTAGCGGGAGGACAGATACGCAGTATTTT
CDR3 protein: CAKGTSGRTDTQYF
clone size: NA
V gene: TRBV4-2
D gene: TRBD2
J gene: TRBJ2-3

CDR3 DNA: TGTGCCAGCCTGACTAGCGGAGAGACCCAGTACTTC
CDR3 protein: CASLTSGETQYF
clone size: NA
V gene: TRBV6-5
D gene: TRBD2
J gene: TRBJ2-5

CDR3 DNA: TGCGCCAGCAGTCAATCGTGTTGGGGGCCCGGAGTTTATTATGGCTACACCTTC
CDR3 protein: CASSQSCWGPGVYYGYTF
clone size: once
V gene: TRBV23-1
D gene: NA
J gene: TRBJ1-2

CDR3 DNA: TGTGCCAGCAGTTCCGGGACACAAATCAGCACAGATACGCAGTATTTT
CDR3 protein: CASSSGTQISTDTQYF
clone size: few
V gene: TRBV27
D gene: NA
J gene: TRBJ2-3

CDR3 DNA: TGCGCCAGCAGCCAATCCGGGACAGGGGGCCAGCAGTACTTC
CDR3 protein: CASSQSGTGGQQYF
clone size: once
V gene: TRBV4-1
D gene: TRBD1
J gene: TRBJ2-7

CDR3 DNA: TGTGCCAGCAGCCAAGAACAGGGGGTTATCCACGAGCAGTACTTC
CDR3 protein: CASSQEQGVIHEQYF
clone size: NA
V gene: TRBV4-2
D gene: TRBD1
J gene: TRBJ2-7

CDR3 DNA: TGTGCCAGCAGCTTAACGAGGAGAGATACGCAGTATTTT
CDR3 protein: CASSLTRRDTQYF
clone size: NA
V gene: TRBV7-6
D gene: NA
J gene: TRBJ2-3

CDR3 DNA: TGCGCCAGCAGCTTGGTTTCCGGGGGCACAGATACGCAGTATTTT
CDR3 protein: CASSLVSGGTDTQYF
clone size: NA
V gene: TRBV5-1
D gene: NA
J gene: TRBJ2-3

CDR3 DNA: TGCGCCAGCAGCCAACGAACGCCAACGGACGGGGAGTATCAGCCCCAGCATTTT
CDR3 protein: CASSQRTPTDGEYQPQHF
clone size: NA
V gene: TRBV4-1
D gene: NA
J gene: TRBJ1-5

CDR3 DNA: TGCGCCAGCAGCCAAGGAACAATGAACTACGAGCAGTACTTC
CDR3 protein: CASSQGTMNYEQYF
clone size: NA
V gene: TRBV4-1
D gene: NA
J gene: TRBJ2-7

CDR3 DNA: TGTGCCTGGAACGACAGGGGGAACTATGGCTACACCTTC
CDR3 protein: CAWNDRGNYGYTF
clone size: NA
V gene: TRBV30
D gene: TRBD1
J gene: TRBJ1-2

CDR3 DNA: TGCAGCGTTGAATTGAGACAGAGAGCGAACACCGGGGAGCTGTTTTTT
CDR3 protein: CSVELRQRANTGELFF
clone size: NA
V gene: TRBV29-1
D gene: NA
J gene: TRBJ2-2

CDR3 DNA: TGTGCCTGGAGCCCTGAGGGGGATTCACCCCTCCACTTT
CDR3 protein: CAWSPEGDSPLHF
clone size: NA
V gene: TRBV30
D gene: NA
J gene: TRBJ1-6

CDR3 DNA: TGTGCCTGGAGTCCCGTCCCTGGGGCCAACGTCCTGACTTTC
CDR3 protein: CAWSPVPGANVLTF
clone size: once
V gene: TRBV30
D gene: NA
J gene: TRBJ2-6

CDR3 DNA: TGTGCCAGCAGCTTAGGACAGGGGTCCATCGGGGAGCTGTTTTTT
CDR3 protein: CASSLGQGSIGELFF
clone size: NA
V gene: TRBV7-9
D gene: TRBD1
J gene: TRBJ2-2

CDR3 DNA: TGTGCCAGCAGCTCGCCGGGACAGGGTTCACCCCTCCACTTT
CDR3 protein: CASSSPGQGSPLHF
clone size: NA
V gene: TRBV7-6
D gene: TRBD1
J gene: TRBJ1-6